The 4 T cell receptor beta chains in this list originate from one sample, sequenced in a study of blood T cell repertoires in COVID-19. Using immunoSEQ multiplex PCR, the repertoire was profiled, and TCRdb retains in-frame clones only, with some absent. The sample contains about 130,000 clones, around 86% of which appear only once. What was sequenced was PBMCs or T cells enriched from blood (not recorded which). These receptor sequences come from a man between 25 and 39 years old who had recovered from COVID-19.

The chain uses TRBV5-1 and TRBJ2-1; 10 positions agree with TRBD1. J lost 0 bases, V lost 2 bases, and 2 bases had no gene match. This CDR3 is built from 16 residues. The germline gives CDR1 SGHRS, CDR2 YFSETQ. This CDR3 is CASSFRTGGSYNEQFF. The CDR3, as DNA: TGCGCCAGCAGCTTCCGGACAGGGGGCTCCTACAATGAGCAGTTCTTC.

The rearrangement joins TRBV9 to TRBJ2-7; a weak D match, TRBD2 (6 bases). Germline V CDR1 and CDR2: SGDLS, YYNGEE. The CDR3 extends over 14 amino acids. Trimming cost V 3 bases and J 6 bases, with 16 bases left between them. CDR3 loop: CASSAKGGVGEQYF. The CDR3 DNA reads TGTGCCAGCAGCGCAAAAGGAGGGGTAGGCGAGCAGTACTTC.

The chain combines TRBV11-2 with TRBJ1-5; 8 bases match TRBD1. The CDR3 consists of 15 residues. The germline CDR1 and CDR2 sequences are SGHAT and FQNNGV. V lost 5 bases and J lost 3; bases outside the gene matches: 6. The CDR3 coding sequence is TGTGCCAGCAGCCAGACAGGGGCACACAATCAGCCCCAGCATTTT. Its translation is CASSQTGAHNQPQHF. Complete variable domain (other parts from reference TRBV11-2 and TRBJ1-5): EAGVAQSPRYKIIEKRQSVAFWCNPISGHATLYWYQQILGQGPKLLIQFQNNGVVDDSQLPKDRFSAERLKGVDSTLKIQPAKLEDSAVYLCASSQTGAHNQPQHFGDGTRLSIL.

V usage is TRBV11-3 and J usage is TRBJ2-3, with a weak D call TRBD2 (6 bases). There are 15 residues in the CDR3. Per germline, CDR1 SGHNT and CDR2 YENEEA. Trimming removed 0 bases from V and 0 bases from J, with 7 bases in between. CDR3 DNA: TGTGCCAGCAGCTTAGAAAGCGGGAGCACAGATACGCAGTATTTT. Encoded protein: CASSLESGSTDTQYF. The entire variable domain, with the rest obtained from reference TRBV11-3 and TRBJ2-3, is as follows: EAGVVQSPRYKIIEKKQPVAFWCNPISGHNTLYWYLQNLGQGPELLIRYENEEAVDDSQLPKDRFSAERLKGVDSTLKIQPAELGDSAVYLCASSLESGSTDTQYFGPGTRLTVL.